The 21 T cell receptor beta chains listed next were all sequenced from one sample in a study of T cell responses to AZD1222 COVID-19 vaccine. Method: immunoSEQ multiplex PCR; TCRdb's copy keeps in-frame clones and lacks some. Counted here are 160,000 or so clones, over 80% occurring once; the ten biggest clones make up around 2%. The material was peripheral blood, obtained on day 0 of AZD1222 vaccination. Receptors originate from an adult in good health.

The chain is built from TRBV5-1 and TRBJ1-1; unclear D gene. V lost 0 bases and J lost 0, with 9 bases in between. The CDR3 length is 15 residues. Germline loops: CDR1 SGHRS, CDR2 YFSETQ. The chain's CDR3 is CASSLVDRMNTEAFF. CDR3 DNA sequence: TGCGCCAGCAGCTTGGTGGATCGGATGAACACTGAAGCTTTCTTT.

The rearrangement joins TRBV19 to TRBJ1-3; a possible D gene is TRBD1 (6 bases). Trimming cost V 4 bases and J 0 bases, with 13 bases left between them. Germline V CDR1 and CDR2: LNHDA, SQIVND (reference sequence). CDR3 size: 16 residues. CDR3 DNA sequence: TGTGCCAGTAGTAGGACAGTCCTCGCCTCTGGAAACACCATATATTTT. It encodes CASSRTVLASGNTIYF.

The V call is TRBV9, the J call TRBJ2-1; tentative D call: TRBD2 (7 bases). CDR1 is SGDLS, CDR2 YYNGEE, per germline. The CDR3 has 14 amino acids. Trimming shortened V by 0 bases and J by 4 bases, and 8 bases separated the two germline ends. Here the CDR3 reads CASSVEGGYNEQFF. The CDR3 nucleotides read TGTGCCAGCAGCGTAGAGGGGGGGTACAATGAGCAGTTCTTC.

The chain links TRBV14 to TRBJ1-2; tentatively, D is TRBD1 (6 bases). Trimming cost V 3 bases and J 2 bases, with 16 bases left between them. This CDR3 comprises 16 residues. From germline, CDR1 is SGHDN and CDR2 FVKESK. The CDR3 loop is CASSHRRAGANYGYTF. In DNA form, the CDR3 reads TGTGCCAGCAGCCACCGCAGGGCAGGGGCGAACTATGGCTACACCTTC.

The rearrangement joins TRBV2 to TRBJ2-1, with no clear D. Trimming cost V 0 bases and J 10 bases, with 10 bases left between them. This CDR3 has 13 residues. In germline, CDR1 is SNHLY, CDR2 FYNNEI. CDR3 in amino acids: CASSEAMGWEQFF. CDR3 DNA: TGTGCCAGCAGTGAAGCGATGGGGTGGGAGCAGTTCTTC.

This chain uses TRBV7-2 with TRBJ1-2; 9 positions match TRBD1. This CDR3 has 14 amino acids. The junction had 2 bases not matched to a gene; V was cut back by 1 base and J by 5 bases. CDR1 is SGHTA, CDR2 FQGNSA, per germline. The CDR3 reads CASSLGGTGYGYTF. The CDR3 nucleotides read TGTGCCAGCAGCTTAGGGGGGACAGGGTATGGCTACACCTTC.

The chain links TRBV9 to TRBJ2-3; TRBD2 aligns across 7 bases. The CDR3 sequence is 16 residues long. Per the germline V gene, CDR1 is SGDLS and CDR2 is YYNGEE. V lost 4 bases to trimming and J lost 5 bases; unmatched junction nucleotides: 13. CDR3 coding DNA: TGTGCCAGCAGCCCCGGGACTACGCACACGGGAGATACGCAGTATTTT. Amino acid sequence: CASSPGTTHTGDTQYF.

The count of this clone is one. This sequence joins TRBV18 and TRBJ1-1; maybe TRBD1 (5 bases). CDR3 length: 17 residues. Trimming pared 3 bases from V and 1 base from J, leaving 18 bases between. The germline V gene has CDR1 KGHSH and CDR2 LQKENI. For the CDR3, the DNA is TGTGCCAGCTCACCCTTCCGGGACTCTTATACGAACACTGAAGCTTTCTTT. As protein: CASSPFRDSYTNTEAFF.

V gene TRBV5-6 combines with J gene TRBJ1-2; D remains unclear. Germline CDR1 and CDR2: SGHDT and YYEEEE. The CDR3 is made up of 15 amino acids. V lost 0 bases and J 5 bases, leaving 14 bases between the germline ends. CDR3: CASSLGIGKVYGYTF. As DNA, the CDR3 is TGTGCCAGCAGCTTGGGTATAGGGAAGGTTTATGGCTACACCTTC.

The CDR3 protein is CASSEGQQNYGYTF. CDR3 DNA: TGTGCCAGCAGCGAGGGACAGCAGAACTATGGCTACACCTTC. The V and J genes are TRBV9 and TRBJ1-2; 7 nucleotides line up with TRBD1. Losses at the gene ends were 3 bases for V and 2 bases for J; bases not matched to a gene: 4. The CDR3 covers 14 residues. CDR1 is SGDLS, CDR2 YYNGEE, per germline.

This rearrangement joins TRBV3-1 (or the pseudogene TRBV3-2) to TRBJ1-1, with 9 bases identical to TRBD1. The CDR3 has 16 residues. V was pared by 3 bases and J by 1 base, with 6 bases of the junction left unmatched. Per the germline V gene, CDR1 is LGHDT and CDR2 is YNNKEL (reference sequence). The CDR3 protein is CASSQSDRGQNTEAFF. The CDR3 nucleotides are TGTGCCAGCAGCCAGTCGGACAGGGGCCAGAACACTGAAGCTTTCTTT.

The V gene is TRBV30, the J gene TRBJ2-7; 7 positions match TRBD1. The CDR3 runs to 13 residues. V shed 6 bases and J 4 bases; nucleotides not matched to a gene: 9. CDR1 and CDR2 (germline): GTSNPN, SVGIG (reference sequence). In DNA, the CDR3 is TGTGCCTGCCGAGTCCGGGACAGTTACGAGCAGTACTTC. This codes for CACRVRDSYEQYF.

The rearrangement uses TRBV24-1 and TRBJ2-1; TRBD1 matches at 7 bases. The ends lost 9 bases at V and 10 bases at J; junction bases unmatched: 8. The CDR3 extends over 12 amino acids. Germline CDR1 is KGHDR and CDR2 is SFDVKD. The CDR3 bases are TGTGCCACCGGCCCCGGGACAGCCGAGCAGTTCTTC. Its translation: CATGPGTAEQFF.

The V call is TRBV28, the J call TRBJ1-1; no reliable D call. CDR1 is MDHEN and CDR2 is SYDVKM in the germline V gene. The CDR3 contains 12 residues. Trimming left V 8 bases short and J 0 bases short, with 7 bases between. CDR3 nucleotides: TGTGCCAGCGGGAACTTGAACACTGAAGCTTTCTTT. The encoded protein is CASGNLNTEAFF. Together with reference TRBV28 and TRBJ1-1, the CDR3 gives the full variable domain: DVKVTQSSRYLVKRTGEKVFLECVQDMDHENMFWYRQDPGLGLRLIYFSYDVKMKEKGDIPEGYSVSREKKERFSLILESASTNQTSMYLCASGNLNTEAFFGQGTRLTVV.

The chain carries TRBV30 and TRBJ1-3; maybe TRBD1 (5 bases). Germline loops: CDR1 GTSNPN, CDR2 SVGIG (reference sequence). V was pared by 3 bases and J by 6 bases, with 9 bases between. This CDR3 has 12 residues. For the CDR3, the DNA is TGTGCCTGGAGCAGGGTTGAAAACACCATATATTTT. The encoded protein is CAWSRVENTIYF.

The genes are TRBV30 and TRBJ1-2; D is uncertain. V was shortened by 2 bases and J by 6 bases, with 7 bases between the two germline ends. CDR3 length: 11 residues. CDR1 is GTSNPN, CDR2 SVGIG, per germline (reference sequence). The CDR3 sequence: CAWSIGHGYTF. In DNA, the CDR3 is TGTGCCTGGAGTATAGGGCATGGCTACACCTTC.

This clone occurred once. This rearrangement joins TRBV5-4 to TRBJ2-7, with TRBD1 identical over 10 bases. Losses at the gene ends were 4 bases for V and 6 bases for J; bases not matched to a gene: 7. Per the germline V gene, CDR1 is SGHNT and CDR2 is YYREEE (reference sequence). CDR3 length equals 14 residues. Here the CDR3 reads CASSVGTGVGEQYF. For the CDR3, the DNA is TGTGCCAGCAGCGTCGGGACAGGGGTCGGCGAGCAGTACTTC.

This chain links TRBV28 with TRBJ1-1, with TRBD1 identical over 7 bases. The CDR3 covers 15 residues. Germline V CDR1 and CDR2: MDHEN, SYDVKM. The V gene end was trimmed by 5 bases and the J gene end by 1 base; junction bases not matched to a gene: 7. CDR3 amino acids: CASSVMGQTNTEAFF. The CDR3 region has the DNA TGTGCCAGCAGTGTGATGGGACAGACGAACACTGAAGCTTTCTTT.

This clone was observed a few times. The J gene is TRBJ2-1, the V gene TRBV5-4; D might be TRBD1 (5 bases). There are 13 residues in the CDR3. V was shortened by 7 bases and J by 4 bases, with 12 bases between the two germline ends. Germline loops: CDR1 SGHNT, CDR2 YYREEE (reference sequence). The CDR3 region has the DNA TGTGCCAGCTCTCCGCAGGGATACAATGAGCAGTTCTTC. Protein sequence: CASSPQGYNEQFF.

The chain carries TRBV19 and TRBJ1-2, with 7 positions matching TRBD1. The V and J ends lost 3 bases and 8 bases, in that order; junction bases with no gene match: 6. The CDR3 spans 13 residues. The germline gives CDR1 LNHDA, CDR2 SQIVND (reference sequence). The CDR3 nucleotides are TGTGCCAGTAGTATTGACAGGGAGGGCGGCTACACCTTC. Its translation: CASSIDREGGYTF.

The chain carries TRBV19 and TRBJ1-6; 8 bases map to TRBD1. Germline values: CDR1 LNHDA, CDR2 SQIVND (reference sequence). This CDR3 comprises 16 residues. J was trimmed by 8 bases and V by 4 bases; bases with no gene match: 10. The CDR3 nucleotides are TGTGCCAGTAGTAAGGCGTTAACAGGGGGATATTCACCCCTCCACTTT. It codes for CASSKALTGGYSPLHF.